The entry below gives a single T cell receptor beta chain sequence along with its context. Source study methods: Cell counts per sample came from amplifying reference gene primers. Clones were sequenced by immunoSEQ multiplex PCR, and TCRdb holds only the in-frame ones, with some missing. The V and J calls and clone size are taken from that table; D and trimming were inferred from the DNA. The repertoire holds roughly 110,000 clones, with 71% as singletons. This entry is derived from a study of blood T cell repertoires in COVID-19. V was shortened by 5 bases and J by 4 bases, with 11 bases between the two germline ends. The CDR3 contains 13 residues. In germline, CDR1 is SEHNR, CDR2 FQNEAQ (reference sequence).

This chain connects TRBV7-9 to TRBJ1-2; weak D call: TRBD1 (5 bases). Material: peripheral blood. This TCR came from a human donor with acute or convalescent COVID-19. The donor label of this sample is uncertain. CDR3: CASSKRGFYGYTF. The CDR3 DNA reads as TGTGCCAGCAGCAAAAGGGGTTTCTATGGCTACACCTTC.